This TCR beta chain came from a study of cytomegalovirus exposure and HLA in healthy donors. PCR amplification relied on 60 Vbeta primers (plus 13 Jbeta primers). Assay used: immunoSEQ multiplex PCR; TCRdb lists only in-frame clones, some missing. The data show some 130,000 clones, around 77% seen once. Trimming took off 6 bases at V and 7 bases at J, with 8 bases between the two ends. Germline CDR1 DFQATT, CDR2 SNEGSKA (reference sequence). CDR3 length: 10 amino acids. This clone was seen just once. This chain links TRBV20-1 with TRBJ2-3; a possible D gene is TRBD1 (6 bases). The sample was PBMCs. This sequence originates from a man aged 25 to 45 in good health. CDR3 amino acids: CSARGYTQYF. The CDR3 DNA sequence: TGCAGTGCCAGGGGATATACGCAGTATTTT.